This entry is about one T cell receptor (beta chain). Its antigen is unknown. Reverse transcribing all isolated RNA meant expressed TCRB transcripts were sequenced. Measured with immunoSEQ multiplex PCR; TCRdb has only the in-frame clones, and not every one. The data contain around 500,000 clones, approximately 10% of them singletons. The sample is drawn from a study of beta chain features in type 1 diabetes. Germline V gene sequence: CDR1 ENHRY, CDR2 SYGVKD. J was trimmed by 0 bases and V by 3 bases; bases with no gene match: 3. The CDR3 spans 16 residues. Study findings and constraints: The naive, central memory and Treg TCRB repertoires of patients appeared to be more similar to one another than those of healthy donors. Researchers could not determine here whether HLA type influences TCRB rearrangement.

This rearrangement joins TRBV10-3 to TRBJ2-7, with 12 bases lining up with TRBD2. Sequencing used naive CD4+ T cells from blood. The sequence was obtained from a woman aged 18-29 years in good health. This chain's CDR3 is CAISDRTSGVSYEQYF. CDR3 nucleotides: TGTGCCATCAGTGATAGGACTAGCGGGGTCTCCTACGAGCAGTACTTC.